This T cell receptor beta chain stems from a study of blood T cell repertoires in COVID-19. Study-wide context: T cells, B-cell-depleted T cells, or PBMCs provided the cDNA or gDNA that served as material.

CDR1 and CDR2 from the germline V gene are SQVTM and ANQGSEA. The junction had 4 bases not matched to a gene; V was cut back by 6 bases and J by 2 bases. The CDR3 consists of 15 residues. Sequenced by immunoSEQ multiplex PCR; TCRdb stores in-frame clones only, minus some. This table has 150,000 or so clones, roughly 86% appearing once. The TCR originated in a man aged 35-49 years who had recovered from COVID-19. Sequenced sample: peripheral blood. This chain links TRBV29-1 with TRBJ2-3; 14 nucleotides agree with TRBD2. The CDR3 here is CSVGLAGGSTDTQYF. The CDR3 nucleotides are TGCAGCGTCGGACTAGCGGGGGGATCCACAGATACGCAGTATTTT.